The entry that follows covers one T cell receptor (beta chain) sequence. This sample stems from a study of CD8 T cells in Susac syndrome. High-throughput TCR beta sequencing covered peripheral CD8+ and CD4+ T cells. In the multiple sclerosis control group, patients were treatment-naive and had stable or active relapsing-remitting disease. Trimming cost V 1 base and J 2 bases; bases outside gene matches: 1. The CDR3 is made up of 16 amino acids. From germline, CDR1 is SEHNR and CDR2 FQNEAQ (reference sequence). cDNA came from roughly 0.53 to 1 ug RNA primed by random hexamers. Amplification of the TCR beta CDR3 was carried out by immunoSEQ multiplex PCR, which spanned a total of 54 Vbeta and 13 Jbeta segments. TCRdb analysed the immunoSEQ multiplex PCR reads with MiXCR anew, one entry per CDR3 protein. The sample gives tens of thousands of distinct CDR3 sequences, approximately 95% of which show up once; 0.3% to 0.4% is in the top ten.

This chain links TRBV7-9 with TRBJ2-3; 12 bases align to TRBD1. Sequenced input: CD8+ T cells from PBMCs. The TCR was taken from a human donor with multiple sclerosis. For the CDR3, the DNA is TGTGCCAGCAGCTTAGGGGACAGGGGGCTCACAGATACGCAGTATTTT. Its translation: CASSLGDRGLTDTQYF.